This entry is about one TCR beta chain. Antigen specificity is unknown. Alopecia areata patients gave lesional scalp punch biopsies and peripheral blood samples. CD4+ and CD8+ T cells were sorted from PBMCs. This entry is derived from a study of CD8+ T cells in alopecia areata. Sequencing templates came from extracted RNA that was reverse transcribed into cDNA. TCRdb's table, derived via immunoSEQ multiplex PCR, lists solely in-frame clones and lacks some. In the table there are 98,000 or so clones, 55% to 70% of which are singletons. Findings of the study overall: Lesional scalp, especially alopecia totalis/universalis, showed higher clonality than normal scalp.

Germline lookup yields CDR1 GTSNPN and CDR2 SVGIG (reference sequence). Deletions cut 1 base from V and 5 bases from J, with 18 bases between. This CDR3 comprises 15 residues. The sample was NKG2D-low CD8+ T cells sorted from blood. The chain links TRBV30 to TRBJ2-7; tentatively, D is TRBD1 (8 bases). The receptor was derived from a human donor with alopecia areata. The CDR3 region is CAWSEKGQGGDEQYF. In nucleotides, the CDR3 is TGTGCCTGGAGTGAAAAAGGACAGGGAGGGGACGAGCAGTACTTC. Full variable domain (remainder filled in from reference TRBV30 and TRBJ2-7): SQTIHQWPATLVQPVGSPLSLECTVEGTSNPNLYWYRQAAGRGLQLLFYSVGIGQISSEVPQNLSASRPQDRQFILSSKKLLLSDSGFYLCAWSEKGQGGDEQYFGPGTRLTVT.